This T cell receptor beta chain comes out of a study of shared clonotypes between healthy human individuals. Germline-derived CDR1 and CDR2 are SGHVS and FQNEAQ. The ends were cut back, 1 base at V and 4 bases at J, with 2 bases in the middle. The CDR3 contains 12 residues. TCRdb's table, derived via immunoSEQ multiplex PCR, lists solely in-frame clones and lacks some. The sample has 1,100,000 or so clones, 70% to 80% seen once. Study donors comprised healthy, HIV-negative adults devoid of recent acute infection or vaccination. The chain uses TRBV7-8 and TRBJ2-4; D ambiguous. The sample consisted of memory CD4+ T cells from PBMCs. Subset of the sample: CD45RA-negative fraction. This sequence originates from a man between 18 and 29 years old in good health. Some clones in this sample may be carry-over from other donors' samples. CDR3 region: CASSLDKNIQYF. Written as DNA, the CDR3 is TGTGCCAGCAGCTTAGATAAAAACATTCAGTACTTC.